This entry describes one T cell receptor beta chain. The data derive from a study of blood T cell repertoires in COVID-19. Study details: Whether acute or convalescent, the COVID-19 samples came from the United States, Italy and Spain. From T cells, B-cell-depleted T cells, or PBMCs came the material, which was cDNA or gDNA.

Per the authors' pipeline: How many nucleated cells were present was estimated from reference gene primer amplification. Generated by immunoSEQ multiplex PCR, the TCRdb table keeps only in-frame clones and is missing some. V and J calls and clone size are as listed in that table; D and trimming were resolved from the DNA. The sample comprises 80,000 or so clones, around 80% of which are singletons, and 18% rests with the top ten. The specimen was peripheral blood. The sequence was obtained from a woman aged 60-75 years with acute or convalescent COVID-19.

The CDR3 sequence: CASSQGQGDSPLHF. DNA of the CDR3: TGTGCCAGCAGTCAAGGACAGGGGGACTCACCCCTCCACTTT. The J gene is TRBJ1-6, the V gene TRBV6-2 or TRBV6-3, with TRBD1 matching over 10 bases. V dropped 5 bases and J dropped 10; count of bases not matched to a gene: 5. Germline values: CDR1 MNHEY, CDR2 SVGEGT. CDR3 size: 14 residues.